This T cell receptor beta chain was recovered during a study of blood T cells in healthy people across ages. A remark on this clonotype: Possible read error: a much larger clone is one base away.

Sample-barcoded 5' priming and a J-beta primer mix drove a second PCR of 7 to 11 cycles. TCRdb reprocessed the 5' RACE reads with MiXCR, giving one entry per CDR3 protein. This sample has 870,000 or so distinct CDR3 sequences, with about 28% found just once. Germline CDR1 is DFQATT and CDR2 is SNEGSKA (reference sequence). The length of the CDR3 is 14 residues. The chain links TRBV20-1 to TRBJ2-7; a possible D gene is TRBD2 (6 bases). Near its end, the DNA agrees better with TRBJ2-5, so the J call may be wrong. Sequences were obtained from blood. The clonotype originates from a woman of 80 years or more in good health. This chain's CDR3 is CSAGCPGVGETQYF. Here the CDR3 DNA reads TGCAGTGCTGGATGCCCGGGGGTGGGAGAGACCCAGTACTTC.